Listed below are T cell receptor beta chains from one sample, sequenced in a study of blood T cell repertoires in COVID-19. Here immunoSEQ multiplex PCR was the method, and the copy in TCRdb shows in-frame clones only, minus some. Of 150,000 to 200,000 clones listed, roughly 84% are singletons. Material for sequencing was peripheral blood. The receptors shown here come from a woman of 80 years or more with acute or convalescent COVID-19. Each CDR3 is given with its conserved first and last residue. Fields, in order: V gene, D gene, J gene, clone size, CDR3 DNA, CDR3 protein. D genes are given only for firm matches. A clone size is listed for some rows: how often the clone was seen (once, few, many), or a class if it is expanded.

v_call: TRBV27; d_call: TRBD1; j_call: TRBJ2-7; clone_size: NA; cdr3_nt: TGTGCCAGCAGTTTATCTGCTCGGACAGGGGGGTCCTACGAGCAGTACTTC; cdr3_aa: CASSLSARTGGSYEQYF
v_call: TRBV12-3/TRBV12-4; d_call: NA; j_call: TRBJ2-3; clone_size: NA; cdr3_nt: TGTGCCAGCAGTCCCACAAATACGCAGTATTTT; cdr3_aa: CASSPTNTQYF
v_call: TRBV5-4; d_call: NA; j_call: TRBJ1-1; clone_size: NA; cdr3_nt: TGTGCCAGCAGCTTGATGGGGGGCACTGAAGCTTTCTTT; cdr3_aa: CASSLMGGTEAFF
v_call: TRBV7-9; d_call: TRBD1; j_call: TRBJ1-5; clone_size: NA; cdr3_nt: TGTGCCAGCAGCGAAGGACAGGGGGCGGGACAGCCCCAGCATTTT; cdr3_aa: CASSEGQGAGQPQHF
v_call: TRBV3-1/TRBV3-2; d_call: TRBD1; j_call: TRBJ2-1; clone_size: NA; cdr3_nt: TGTGCCAGCAGCCTAGCCGGGACAGGGCCCTACAATGAGCAGTTCTTC; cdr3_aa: CASSLAGTGPYNEQFF
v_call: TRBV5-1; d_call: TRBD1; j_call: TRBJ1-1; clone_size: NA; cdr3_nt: TGCGCCAGCAGCCTAACCCCGACAGGGGCGAACACTGAAGCTTTCTTT; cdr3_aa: CASSLTPTGANTEAFF
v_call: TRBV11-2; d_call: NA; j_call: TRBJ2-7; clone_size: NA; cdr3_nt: TGTGCCAGCAGCTTGCCCGGGACACACTCCTACGAGCAGTACTTC; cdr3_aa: CASSLPGTHSYEQYF
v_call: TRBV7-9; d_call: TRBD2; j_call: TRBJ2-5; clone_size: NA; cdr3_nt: TGTGCCAGCAGCCCGGGACTAGCGGGGTTGGGGGAGACCCAGTACTTC; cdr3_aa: CASSPGLAGLGETQYF
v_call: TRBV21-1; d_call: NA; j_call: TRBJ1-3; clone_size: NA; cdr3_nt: TGTGCCAGCAGCAAAGTGGAGGGCCCTGGAAACACCATATATTTT; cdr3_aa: CASSKVEGPGNTIYF
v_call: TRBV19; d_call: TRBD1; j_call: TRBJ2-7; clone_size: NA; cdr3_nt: TGTGCCAGTAGTAAAGACAGGGGTCTCGAGCAGTACTTC; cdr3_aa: CASSKDRGLEQYF
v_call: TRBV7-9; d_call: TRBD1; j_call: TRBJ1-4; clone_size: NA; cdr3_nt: TGTGCCAGCAGGGATACAGGGGGAAAACTGTTTTTT; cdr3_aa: CASRDTGGKLFF
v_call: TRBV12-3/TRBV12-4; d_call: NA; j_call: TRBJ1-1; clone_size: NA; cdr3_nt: TGTGCCAGCACCAGGGGCTCTGAAGCTTTCTTT; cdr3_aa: CASTRGSEAFF
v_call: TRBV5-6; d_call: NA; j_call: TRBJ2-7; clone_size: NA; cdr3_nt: TGTGCCAGCAGCTTGGCAGCAGGATCCTACGAGCAGTACTTC; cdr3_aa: CASSLAAGSYEQYF
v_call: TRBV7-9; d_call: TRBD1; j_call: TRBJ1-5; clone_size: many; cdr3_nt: TGTGCCAGCAGCTTCGGGACAGACCATTTTAGCAATCAGCCCCAGCATTTT; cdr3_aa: CASSFGTDHFSNQPQHF
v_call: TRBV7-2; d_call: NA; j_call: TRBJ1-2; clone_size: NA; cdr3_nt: TGTGCCAGCAGCTTTACCTTGCGGGAGCCCCTTACCTTC; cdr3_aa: CASSFTLREPLTF
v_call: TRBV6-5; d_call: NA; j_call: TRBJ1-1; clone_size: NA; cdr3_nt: TGTGCCCTCCGCAGGACAGAGAACACTGAAGCTTTCTTT; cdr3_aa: CALRRTENTEAFF
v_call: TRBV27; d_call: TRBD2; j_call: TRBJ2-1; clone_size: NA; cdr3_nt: TGTGCCAGCAGCCGGACTAGCGGGGGTAAGGAGCAGTTCTTC; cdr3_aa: CASSRTSGGKEQFF
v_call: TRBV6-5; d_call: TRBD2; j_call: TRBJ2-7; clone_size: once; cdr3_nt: TGTGCCAGCGACACTAGCGGGGGATACGAGCAGTACTTC; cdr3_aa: CASDTSGGYEQYF
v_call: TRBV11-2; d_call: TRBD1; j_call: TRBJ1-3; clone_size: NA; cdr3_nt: TGTGCCAGCAACTCGTACAGGGGCTCTGGAAACACCATATATTTT; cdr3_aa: CASNSYRGSGNTIYF
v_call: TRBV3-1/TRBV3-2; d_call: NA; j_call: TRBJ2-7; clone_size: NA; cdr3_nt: TGTGCCAGCAGCCAAGGGGGCCTATACGAGCAGTACTTC; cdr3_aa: CASSQGGLYEQYF
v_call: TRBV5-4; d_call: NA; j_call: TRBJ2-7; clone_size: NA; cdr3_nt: TGTGCCAGCAGCTTGGCACCTAGCGACGAGCAGTACTTC; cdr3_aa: CASSLAPSDEQYF
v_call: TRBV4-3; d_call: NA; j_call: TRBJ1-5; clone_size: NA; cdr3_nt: TGCGCCAGCAGCCAAGATCGTGAGGGTACCCAGCATTTT; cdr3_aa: CASSQDREGTQHF
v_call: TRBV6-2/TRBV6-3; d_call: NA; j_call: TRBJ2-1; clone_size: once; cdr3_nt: TGTGCCAGCAGTTACTCGGGAGGCAGGGCGCACAATGAGCAGTTCTTC; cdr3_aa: CASSYSGGRAHNEQFF
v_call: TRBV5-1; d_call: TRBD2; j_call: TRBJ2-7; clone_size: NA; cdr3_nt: TGCGCCAGCAGCTTGAGACTAGCGGGAGCCCCTGGGAGGTACGAGCAGTACTTC; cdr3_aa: CASSLRLAGAPGRYEQYF
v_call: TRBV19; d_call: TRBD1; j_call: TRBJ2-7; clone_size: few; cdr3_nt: TGTGCCAGTAGTATGGGACAGGGGGGCTACGAGCAGTACTTC; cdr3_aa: CASSMGQGGYEQYF
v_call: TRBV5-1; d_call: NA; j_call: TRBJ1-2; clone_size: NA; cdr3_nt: TGCGCCAGCAGCGACGTACGGGATAATGGCTACACCTTC; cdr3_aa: CASSDVRDNGYTF
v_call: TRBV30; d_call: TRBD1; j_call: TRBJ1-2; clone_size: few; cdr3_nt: TGTGCCTGGAGTGGGGACAGACCCGTCTATGGCTACACCTTC; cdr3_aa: CAWSGDRPVYGYTF
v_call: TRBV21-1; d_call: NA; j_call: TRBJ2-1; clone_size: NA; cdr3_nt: TGTGCCAGCAGCAAACCCCTCCGGACTAGCGGGGGGAATAGTGAGCAGTTCTTC; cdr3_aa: CASSKPLRTSGGNSEQFF
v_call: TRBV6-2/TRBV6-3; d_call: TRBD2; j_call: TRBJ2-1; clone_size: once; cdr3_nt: TGTGCCAGCAGTTACTCGACCGCGGCGGGGGGAAATGAGCAGTTCTTC; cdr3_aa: CASSYSTAAGGNEQFF
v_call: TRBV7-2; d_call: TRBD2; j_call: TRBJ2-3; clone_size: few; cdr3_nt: TGTGCCAGCAGCAGGGCGGGGGAGCCCTCAGATACGCAGTATTTT; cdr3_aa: CASSRAGEPSDTQYF
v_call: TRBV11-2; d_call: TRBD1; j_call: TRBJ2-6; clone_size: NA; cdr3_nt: TGTGCCAGCAGCCTAGTTAGGACAGGGATGAGTGCGGGGGCCAACGTCCTGACTTTC; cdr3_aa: CASSLVRTGMSAGANVLTF
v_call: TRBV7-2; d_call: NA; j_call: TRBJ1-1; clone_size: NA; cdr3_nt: TGTGCCAGCAGCTTAGTTACAGGAAAAGGTACTGAAGCTTTCTTT; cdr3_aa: CASSLVTGKGTEAFF
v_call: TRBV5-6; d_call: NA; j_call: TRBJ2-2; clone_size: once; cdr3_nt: TGTGCCAGCAGCTTGGGAGACACCCAGCCGACCGGGGAGCTGTTTTTT; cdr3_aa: CASSLGDTQPTGELFF
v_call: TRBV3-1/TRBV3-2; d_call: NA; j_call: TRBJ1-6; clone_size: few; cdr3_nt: TGTGCCAGCAGCTTCAGGGAAGGAGTTTGCCCCCTCCACTTT; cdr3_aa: CASSFREGVCPLHF
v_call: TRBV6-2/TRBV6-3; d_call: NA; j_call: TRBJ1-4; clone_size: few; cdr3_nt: TGTGCCAGCAGTTACCTCGGTGAAAAACTGTTTTTT; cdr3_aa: CASSYLGEKLFF
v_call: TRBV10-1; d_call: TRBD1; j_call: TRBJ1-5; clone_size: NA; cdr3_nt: TGCGCCAGCAGTGAGAATGGGCGGGACAGGGCCGCCACGGGCAATCAGCCCCAGCATTTT; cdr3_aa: CASSENGRDRAATGNQPQHF
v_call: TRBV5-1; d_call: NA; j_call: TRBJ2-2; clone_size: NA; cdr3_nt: TGCGCCAGCAGCTTGGGTGAGTCACCGTCCACCGGGGAGCTGTTTTTT; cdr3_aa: CASSLGESPSTGELFF
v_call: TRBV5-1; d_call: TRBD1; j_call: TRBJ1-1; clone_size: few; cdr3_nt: TGCGCCAGCAGCTCTTTGGACAGGGCGAACACTGAAGCTTTCTTT; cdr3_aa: CASSSLDRANTEAFF
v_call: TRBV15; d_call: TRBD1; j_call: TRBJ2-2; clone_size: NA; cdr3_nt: TGTGCCACCAGCGTAAGGGGACAGGGAGTCAGCGGGGAGCTGTTTTTT; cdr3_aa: CATSVRGQGVSGELFF
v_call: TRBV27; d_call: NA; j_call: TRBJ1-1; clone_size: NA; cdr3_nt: TGTGCCAGCATTCGGGTCGGTGAAGCTTTCTTT; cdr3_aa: CASIRVGEAFF
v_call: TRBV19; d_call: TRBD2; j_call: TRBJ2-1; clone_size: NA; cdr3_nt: TGTGCCAGTACCCGGACTAGCGGGAGGATCCACAATGAGCAGTTCTTC; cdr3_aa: CASTRTSGRIHNEQFF
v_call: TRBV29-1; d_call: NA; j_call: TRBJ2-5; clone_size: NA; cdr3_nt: TGCAGCGTGCTAGCTCTGGAGACCCAGTACTTC; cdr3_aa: CSVLALETQYF
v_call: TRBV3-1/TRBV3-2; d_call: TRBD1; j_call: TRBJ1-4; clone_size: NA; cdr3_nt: TGTGCCAGCTCCCGGGACAGGGGAAGTGAAAAACTGTTTTTT; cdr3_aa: CASSRDRGSEKLFF